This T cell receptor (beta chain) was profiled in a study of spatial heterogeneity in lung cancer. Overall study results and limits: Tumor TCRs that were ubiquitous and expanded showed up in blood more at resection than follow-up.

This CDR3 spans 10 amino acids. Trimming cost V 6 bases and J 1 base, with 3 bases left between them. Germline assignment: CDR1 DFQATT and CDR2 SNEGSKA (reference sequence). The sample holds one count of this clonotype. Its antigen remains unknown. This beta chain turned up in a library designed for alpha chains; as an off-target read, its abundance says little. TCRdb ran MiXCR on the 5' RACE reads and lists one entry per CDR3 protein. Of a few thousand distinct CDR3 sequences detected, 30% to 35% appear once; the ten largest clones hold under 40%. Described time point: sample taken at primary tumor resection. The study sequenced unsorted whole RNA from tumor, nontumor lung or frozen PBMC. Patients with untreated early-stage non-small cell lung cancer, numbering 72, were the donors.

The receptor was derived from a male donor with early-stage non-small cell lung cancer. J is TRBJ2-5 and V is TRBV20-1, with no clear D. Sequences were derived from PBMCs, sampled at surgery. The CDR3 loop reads CSAAQETQYF. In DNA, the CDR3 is TGCAGTGCCGCCCAAGAGACCCAGTACTTC.